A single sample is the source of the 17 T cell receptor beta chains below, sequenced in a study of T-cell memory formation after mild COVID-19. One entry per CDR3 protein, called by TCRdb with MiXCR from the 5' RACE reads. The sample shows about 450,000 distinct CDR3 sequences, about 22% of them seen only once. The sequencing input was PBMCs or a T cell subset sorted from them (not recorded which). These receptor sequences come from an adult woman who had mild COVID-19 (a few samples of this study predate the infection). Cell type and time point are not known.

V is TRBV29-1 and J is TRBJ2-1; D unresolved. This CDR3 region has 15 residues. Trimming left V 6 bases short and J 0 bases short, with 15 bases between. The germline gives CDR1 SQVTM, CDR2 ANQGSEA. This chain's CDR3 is CSVQLRDRSYNEQFF. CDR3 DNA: TGCAGCGTCCAACTCCGCGACCGCTCCTACAATGAGCAGTTCTTC.

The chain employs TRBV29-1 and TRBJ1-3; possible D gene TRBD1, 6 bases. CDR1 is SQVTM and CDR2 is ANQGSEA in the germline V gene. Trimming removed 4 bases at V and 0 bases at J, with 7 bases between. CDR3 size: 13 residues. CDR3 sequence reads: CSVATGSGNTIYF. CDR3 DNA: TGCAGCGTTGCGACAGGCTCTGGAAACACCATATATTTT.

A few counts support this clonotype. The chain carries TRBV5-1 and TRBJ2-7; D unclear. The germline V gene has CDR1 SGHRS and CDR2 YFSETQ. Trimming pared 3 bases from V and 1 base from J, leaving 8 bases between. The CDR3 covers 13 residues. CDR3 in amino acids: CASSSAQSYEQYF. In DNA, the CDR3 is TGCGCCAGCAGCTCCGCGCAATCCTACGAGCAGTACTTC.

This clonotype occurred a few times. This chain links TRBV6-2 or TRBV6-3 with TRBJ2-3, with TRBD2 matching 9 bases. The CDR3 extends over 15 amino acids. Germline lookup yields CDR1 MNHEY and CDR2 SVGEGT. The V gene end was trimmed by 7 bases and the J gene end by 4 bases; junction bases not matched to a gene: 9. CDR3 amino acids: CASNTGSGGADTQYF. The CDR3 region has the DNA TGTGCCAGCAACACAGGTAGCGGGGGCGCAGATACGCAGTATTTT.

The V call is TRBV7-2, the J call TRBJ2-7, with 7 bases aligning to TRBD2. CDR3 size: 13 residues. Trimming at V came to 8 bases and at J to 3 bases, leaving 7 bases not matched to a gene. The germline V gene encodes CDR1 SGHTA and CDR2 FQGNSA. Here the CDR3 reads CASSQSGGYEQYF. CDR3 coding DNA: TGTGCCAGCTCTCAATCGGGGGGCTACGAGCAGTACTTC.

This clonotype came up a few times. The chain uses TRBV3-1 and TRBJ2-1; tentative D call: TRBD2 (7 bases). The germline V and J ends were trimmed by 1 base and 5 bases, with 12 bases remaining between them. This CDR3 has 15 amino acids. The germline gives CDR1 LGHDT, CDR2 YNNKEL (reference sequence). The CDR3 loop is CASSQVGGADNEQFF. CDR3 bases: TGTGCCAGCAGCCAAGTTGGGGGGGCTGACAATGAGCAGTTCTTC.

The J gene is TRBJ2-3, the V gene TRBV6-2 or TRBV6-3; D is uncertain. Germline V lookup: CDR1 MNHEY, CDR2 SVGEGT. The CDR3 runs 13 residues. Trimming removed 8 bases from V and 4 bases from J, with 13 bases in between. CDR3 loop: CASGWLSPDTQYF. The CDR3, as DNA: TGTGCCAGCGGTTGGCTGTCTCCAGATACGCAGTATTTT.

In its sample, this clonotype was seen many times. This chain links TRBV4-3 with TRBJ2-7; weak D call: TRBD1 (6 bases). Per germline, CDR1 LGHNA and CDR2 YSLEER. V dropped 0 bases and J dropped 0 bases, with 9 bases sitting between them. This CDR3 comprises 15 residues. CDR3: CASSQDRGSSYEQYF. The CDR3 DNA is TGCGCCAGCAGCCAAGATAGGGGGAGCTCCTACGAGCAGTACTTC.

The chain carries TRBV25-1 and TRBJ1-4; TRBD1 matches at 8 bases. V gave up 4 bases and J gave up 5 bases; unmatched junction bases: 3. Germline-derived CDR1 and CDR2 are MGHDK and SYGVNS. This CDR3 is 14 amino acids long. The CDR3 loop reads CASSGTGSNEKLFF. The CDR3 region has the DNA TGTGCCAGCAGTGGGACAGGGTCCAATGAAAAACTGTTTTTT.

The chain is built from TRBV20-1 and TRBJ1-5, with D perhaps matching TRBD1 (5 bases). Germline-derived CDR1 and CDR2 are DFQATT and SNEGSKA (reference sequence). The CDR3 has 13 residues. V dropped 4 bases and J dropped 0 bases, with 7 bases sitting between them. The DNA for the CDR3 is TGCAGTGCTAAAACAGGTAGCAATCAGCCCCAGCATTTT. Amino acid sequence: CSAKTGSNQPQHF.

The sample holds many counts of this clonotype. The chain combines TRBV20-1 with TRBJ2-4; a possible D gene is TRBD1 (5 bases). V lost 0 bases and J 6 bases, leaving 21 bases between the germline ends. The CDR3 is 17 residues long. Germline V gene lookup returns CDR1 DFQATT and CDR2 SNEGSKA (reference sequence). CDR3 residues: CSARDIDRRTWGNIQYF. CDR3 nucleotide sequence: TGCAGTGCTAGAGATATCGACAGACGGACCTGGGGAAACATTCAGTACTTC.

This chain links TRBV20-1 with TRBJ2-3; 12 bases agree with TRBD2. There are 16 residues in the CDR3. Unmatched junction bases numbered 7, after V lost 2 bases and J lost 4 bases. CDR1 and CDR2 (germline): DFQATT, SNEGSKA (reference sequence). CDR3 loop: CSARLLAGGLADTQYF. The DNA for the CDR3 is TGCAGTGCTAGATTACTAGCGGGAGGCCTGGCAGATACGCAGTATTTT.

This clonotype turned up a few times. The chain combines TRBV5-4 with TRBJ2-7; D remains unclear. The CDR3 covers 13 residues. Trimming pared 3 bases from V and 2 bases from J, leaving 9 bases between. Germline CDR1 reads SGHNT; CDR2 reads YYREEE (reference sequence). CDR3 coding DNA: TGTGCCAGCAGCTCGACGGCTGCCTACGAGCAGTACTTC. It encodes CASSSTAAYEQYF. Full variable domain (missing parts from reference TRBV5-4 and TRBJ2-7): ETGVTQSPTHLIKTRGQQVTLRCSSQSGHNTVSWYQQALGQGPQFIFQYYREEENGRGNFPPRFSGLQFPNYSSELNVNALELDDSALYLCASSSTAAYEQYFGPGTRLTVT.

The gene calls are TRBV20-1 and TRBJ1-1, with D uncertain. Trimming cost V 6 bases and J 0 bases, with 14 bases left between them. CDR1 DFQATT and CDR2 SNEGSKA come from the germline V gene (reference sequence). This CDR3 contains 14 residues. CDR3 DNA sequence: TGCAGTGCCGCGCTTCGGCTGATGAACACTGAAGCTTTCTTT. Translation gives CSAALRLMNTEAFF.

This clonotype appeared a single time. CDR3 amino acids: CASSLYRGSEQFF. The CDR3 DNA reads as TGTGCCAGCAGCTTATACAGGGGGAGTGAGCAGTTCTTC. This sequence joins TRBV7-9 and TRBJ2-1; the match to TRBD1 covers 8 bases. CDR1 and CDR2 from the germline V gene are SEHNR and FQNEAQ (reference sequence). The CDR3 is 13 residues long. V trimming: 2 bases; J trimming: 9 bases; junction bases outside the gene matches: 3. The full variable domain, in which reference TRBV7-9 and TRBJ2-1 provide the parts outside the CDR3, is DTGVSQNPRHKITKRGQNVTFRCDPISEHNRLYWYRQTLGQGPEFLTYFQNEAQLEKSRLLSDRFSAERPKGSFSTLEIQRTEQGDSAMYLCASSLYRGSEQFFGPGTRLTVL.

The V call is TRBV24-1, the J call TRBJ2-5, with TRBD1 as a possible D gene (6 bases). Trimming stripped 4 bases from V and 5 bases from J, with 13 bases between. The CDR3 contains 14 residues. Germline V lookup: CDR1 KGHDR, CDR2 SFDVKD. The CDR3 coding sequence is TGTGCCACCAGTGAAGCACAGGGTTTGGAGACCCAGTACTTC. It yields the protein CATSEAQGLETQYF.

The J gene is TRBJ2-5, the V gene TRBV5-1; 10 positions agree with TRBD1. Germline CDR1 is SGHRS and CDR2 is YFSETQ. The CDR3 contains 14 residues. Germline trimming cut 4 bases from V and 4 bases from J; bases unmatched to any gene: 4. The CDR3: CASSGDRGRETQYF. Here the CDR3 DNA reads TGCGCCAGCAGCGGGGACAGGGGAAGAGAGACCCAGTACTTC.